Reported below is one TCR beta chain. The antigen is undetermined. Germline V gene lookup returns CDR1 SGHRS and CDR2 YFSETQ. Trimming at V came to 4 bases and at J to 4 bases, leaving 4 bases not matched to a gene. This CDR3 region has 14 residues. The source of the sample is a study of circulating and synovial CD4+ cells in juvenile arthritis. Overall study findings and caveats: T cell genome counts differed by at least an order of magnitude between CPL and CD4 samples. Compared with bulk blood, circulating pathogenic-like lymphocytes shared substantially more CDR3 sequences with synovial T cells.

Using immunoSEQ multiplex PCR, the repertoire was profiled, and TCRdb retains in-frame clones only, with some absent. Seen here are tens of thousands of clones, 94% observed once, and the top ten hold 0.7%. This rearrangement joins TRBV5-1 to TRBJ1-3; 8 bases fit TRBD1. This TCR derives from a human donor with juvenile idiopathic arthritis. Sequenced input: CD4+ T cells from blood. In nucleotides, the CDR3 is TGCGCCAGCAGCCCATGGACAGGGGGAAACACCATATATTTT. Residues: CASSPWTGGNTIYF.